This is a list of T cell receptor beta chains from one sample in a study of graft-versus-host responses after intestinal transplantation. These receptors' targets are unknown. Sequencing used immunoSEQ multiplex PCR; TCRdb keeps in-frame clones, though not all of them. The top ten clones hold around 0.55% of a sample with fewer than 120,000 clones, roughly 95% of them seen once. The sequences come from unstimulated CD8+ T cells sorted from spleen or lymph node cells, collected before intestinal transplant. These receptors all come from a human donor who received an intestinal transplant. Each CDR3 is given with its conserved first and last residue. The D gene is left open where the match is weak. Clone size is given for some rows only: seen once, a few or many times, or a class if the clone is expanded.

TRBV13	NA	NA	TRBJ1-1	CASSSGAGAAFF	TGTGCCAGCAGCTCGGGGGCGGGGGCGGCTTTCTTT
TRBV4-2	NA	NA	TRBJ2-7	CASSRREDPYEQYF	TGTGCCAGCAGCCGAAGGGAGGATCCCTACGAGCAGTACTTC
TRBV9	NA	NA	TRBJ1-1	CASNHGGMNTEAFF	TGTGCCAGCAACCACGGGGGTATGAACACTGAAGCTTTCTTT
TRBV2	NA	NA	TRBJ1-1	CASSDLEWDKNTEAFF	TGTGCCAGCAGTGATTTAGAGTGGGATAAGAACACTGAAGCTTTCTTT
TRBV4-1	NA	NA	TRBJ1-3	CASSQDSSSGNTIYF	TGCGCCAGTTCACAGGACTCCTCCTCTGGAAACACCATATATTTT
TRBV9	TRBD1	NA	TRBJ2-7	CASSVGQGDEQYF	TGTGCCAGCAGCGTGGGACAGGGAGACGAGCAGTACTTC
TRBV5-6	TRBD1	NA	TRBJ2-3	CASSYRTGFGGSPTDTQYF	TGTGCCAGCAGCTACAGGACAGGGTTCGGAGGCTCCCCCACAGATACGCAGTATTTT
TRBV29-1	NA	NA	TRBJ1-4	CSVEGGREKLFF	TGCAGCGTTGAAGGGGGAAGGGAAAAACTGTTTTTT
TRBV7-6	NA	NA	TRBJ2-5	CASSSGLPFQETQYF	TGTGCCAGCAGCTCGGGACTGCCTTTCCAAGAGACCCAGTACTTC
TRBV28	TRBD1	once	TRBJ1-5	CASRSTGRLSNQPQHF	TGTGCCAGCAGGTCGACAGGGAGGCTGAGCAATCAGCCCCAGCATTTT
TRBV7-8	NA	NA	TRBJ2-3	CASSLVSPQSDTQYF	TGTGCCAGCAGCTTGGTCTCGCCTCAGTCAGATACGCAGTATTTT
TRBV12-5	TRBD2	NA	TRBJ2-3	CASGLGYSGRADTQYF	TGTGCTAGTGGTTTGGGTTATAGCGGGAGAGCAGATACGCAGTATTTT
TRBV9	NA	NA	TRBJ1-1	CASSPRGRTEAFF	TGTGCCAGCAGCCCTCGGGGGAGGACTGAAGCTTTCTTT
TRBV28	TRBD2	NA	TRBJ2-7	CASSPQTSGYEQYF	TGTGCCAGCAGTCCCCAGACTAGCGGGTACGAGCAGTACTTC
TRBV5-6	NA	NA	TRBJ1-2	CASALMTDTNYGYTF	TGTGCCAGCGCCCTCATGACCGATACTAACTATGGCTACACCTTC
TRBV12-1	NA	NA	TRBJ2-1	CASNTQNGLAGGPAYNEQFF	TGTGCCAGCAACACCCAGAACGGGCTAGCGGGAGGTCCCGCCTACAATGAGCAGTTCTTC
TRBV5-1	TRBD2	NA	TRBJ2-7	CASSLETSGMVVYEQYF	TGCGCCAGCAGCTTGGAAACTAGCGGGATGGTGGTGTACGAGCAGTACTTC
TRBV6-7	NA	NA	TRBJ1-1	CASSYLDRCGTEAFF	TGTGCCAGCAGTTACTTAGACAGATGTGGCACTGAAGCTTTCTTT
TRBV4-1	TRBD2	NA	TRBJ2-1	CASSQVSGDYNEQFF	TGCGCCAGCAGCCAAGTTAGCGGGGACTACAATGAGCAGTTCTTC
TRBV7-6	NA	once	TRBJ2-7	CASSLAGREGYEQYF	TGTGCCAGCAGCTTAGCGGGCCGCGAGGGCTACGAGCAGTACTTC
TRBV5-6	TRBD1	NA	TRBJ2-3	CASSLVGTAASTDTQYF	TGTGCCAGCAGCTTGGTAGGGACAGCTGCTAGCACAGATACGCAGTATTTT
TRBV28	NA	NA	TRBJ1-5	CASSADNSNQPQHF	TGTGCCAGCAGTGCAGATAACTCCAATCAGCCCCAGCATTTT
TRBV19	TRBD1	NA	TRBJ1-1	CASRGMNTEAFF	TGTGCCAGCAGGGGGATGAACACTGAAGCTTTCTTT
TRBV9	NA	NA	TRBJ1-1	CASSPKVHTEAFF	TGTGCCAGCAGCCCGAAGGTGCACACTGAAGCTTTCTTT
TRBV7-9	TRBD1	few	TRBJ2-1	CASSLGQGNEQFF	TGTGCCAGCAGCTTGGGACAGGGGAATGAGCAGTTCTTC
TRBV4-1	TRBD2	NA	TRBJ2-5	CASSQGSGRTGKETQYF	TGCGCCAGCAGCCAAGGTAGCGGGAGGACCGGGAAAGAGACCCAGTACTTC
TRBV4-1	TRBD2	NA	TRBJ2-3	CASSQGTSGRATDTQYF	TGCGCCAGCAGCCAGGGGACTAGCGGGAGGGCCACAGATACGCAGTATTTT
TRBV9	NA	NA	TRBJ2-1	CASSGLNEQFF	TGTGCCAGCAGCGGCCTGAATGAGCAGTTCTTC
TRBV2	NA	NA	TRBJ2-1	CASVWMGLDEQFF	TGTGCCAGTGTCTGGATGGGGCTGGATGAGCAGTTCTTC
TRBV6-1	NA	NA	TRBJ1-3	CASSGQGSGSGNTIYF	TGTGCCAGCAGTGGTCAAGGTTCGGGCTCTGGAAACACCATATATTTT
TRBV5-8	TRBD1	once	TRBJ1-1	CASSSRTGVNTEAFF	TGTGCCAGCAGCTCACGGACAGGGGTGAACACTGAAGCTTTCTTT
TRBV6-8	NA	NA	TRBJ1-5	CASPGGGSNQPQHF	TGTGCCAGCCCGGGGGGGGGCAGCAATCAGCCCCAGCATTTT
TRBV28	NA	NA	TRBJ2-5	CASSLGQGGQETQYF	TGTGCCAGCAGTTTAGGGCAGGGGGGCCAAGAGACCCAGTACTTC
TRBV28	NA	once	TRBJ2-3	CASSFEGGPPTDTQYF	TGTGCCAGCAGTTTTGAGGGGGGTCCCCCCACAGATACGCAGTATTTT
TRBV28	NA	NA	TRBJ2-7	CASSRTIREQYF	TGTGCCAGCAGTCGTACTATACGCGAGCAGTACTTC
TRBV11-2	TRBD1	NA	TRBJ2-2	CASRRGGSRNTGELFF	TGTGCCAGCAGACGAGGGGGCAGCAGAAACACCGGGGAGCTGTTTTTT
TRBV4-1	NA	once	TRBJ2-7	CASSQESGQPFYEQYF	TGCGCCAGCAGCCAAGAATCGGGTCAGCCTTTCTACGAGCAGTACTTC
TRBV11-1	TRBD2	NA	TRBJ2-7	CASSFVGGDGAEQYF	TGTGCCAGCAGCTTTGTTGGGGGGGACGGAGCCGAGCAGTACTTC
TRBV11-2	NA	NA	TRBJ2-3	CASSLDQGDTQYF	TGTGCCAGCAGCTTAGATCAAGGAGATACGCAGTATTTT
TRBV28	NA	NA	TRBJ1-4	CASSLETFNEKLFF	TGTGCCAGCAGTTTAGAGACGTTTAATGAAAAACTGTTTTTT
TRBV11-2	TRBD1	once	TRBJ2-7	CASSLGTGGYEQYF	TGTGCCAGCAGCTTAGGGACAGGGGGCTACGAGCAGTACTTC